The 8 T cell receptor beta chains below come from one sample, sequenced in a study of blood T cell repertoires in COVID-19 (TCRdb year 2020). To prepare the library, the immunoSEQ multiplex PCR assay was applied. TCRdb re-hosts the immuneACCESS table, in-frame sequences only. Its copies lack some clones; in the studies checked, an unresolved V gene accounts for under half of them, and the cause for the rest is not known. The sample table holds 350,000 to 450,000 clones, of which about nine tenths were seen once. Of the sample, about 0.86% falls within the top ten clones. The sample comprised PBMCs or T cells enriched from blood (not recorded which). These receptors all come from a woman aged 35 to 49 who had been exposed to COVID-19.

The table lists this clone with a few counts. The chain uses TRBV18 and TRBJ2-7; D might be TRBD2 (6 bases). CDR1 and CDR2 from the germline V gene are KGHSH and LQKENI. There are 14 residues in the CDR3. V gave up 5 bases and J gave up 2 bases, with 13 bases separating them. The CDR3 region is CASSTPSDAYEQYF. The CDR3 nucleotides read TGTGCCAGCTCAACCCCTAGCGACGCCTACGAGCAGTACTTC.

The chain couples TRBV5-3 to TRBJ1-3; possible D gene TRBD1, 5 bases. TRBV5-3 belongs to the ORF category, with a function that is uncertain. The V gene lost 2 bases and the J gene lost 0 bases, with 9 bases spanning the gap. The CDR3 has 15 amino acids. For the CDR3, the DNA is TGTGCCAGAAGCTTACAGGTTTTCTCTGGAAACACCATATATTTT. This encodes CARSLQVFSGNTIYF.

The chain uses TRBV9 and TRBJ2-7; D perhaps matches TRBD2 (5 bases). The CDR3 runs 14 residues. The germline gives CDR1 SGDLS, CDR2 YYNGEE. The V end lost 1 base, the J end lost 7 bases, and 15 bases lay between the germline ends. CDR3 loop: CASSVQPSGFEQYF. The CDR3 DNA is TGTGCCAGCAGCGTACAACCAAGCGGCTTTGAGCAGTACTTC.

The chain has TRBV30 and TRBJ2-6, with TRBD1 as a possible D gene (6 bases). The V gene lost 0 bases and the J gene lost 4 bases, with 7 bases spanning the gap. This CDR3 region has 14 residues. Looked up from germline, CDR1 is GTSNPN and CDR2 is SVGIG (reference sequence). The CDR3 DNA sequence: TGTGCCTGGAGTGTAGGGACAGGGGCCAACGTCCTGACTTTC. Its protein is CAWSVGTGANVLTF.

The chain combines TRBV24-1 with TRBJ1-1, with TRBD1 as a possible D gene (5 bases). Trimming stripped 7 bases from V and 1 base from J, with 9 bases between. Germline CDR1 and CDR2: KGHDR and SFDVKD. The length of the CDR3 is 13 residues. The CDR3 loop reads CATRFQGNTEAFF. CDR3 in DNA: TGTGCCACCAGGTTCCAGGGGAACACTGAAGCTTTCTTT.

The chain has TRBV27 and TRBJ2-7; the D gene is possibly TRBD1 (7 bases). Trimming shortened V by 5 bases and J by 2 bases, and 19 bases separated the two germline ends. The CDR3 covers 16 residues. CDR1 MNHEY and CDR2 SMNVEV come from the germline V gene (reference sequence). The CDR3 DNA reads as TGTGCCAGCAGTATCTCCGCGGGACAGCGTACCTACGAGCAGTACTTC. Protein product: CASSISAGQRTYEQYF.

The chain recombines TRBV10-1 with TRBJ2-2; TRBD1 might be the D (6 bases). The V and J ends lost 11 bases and 2 bases respectively, with 12 bases between them. Germline CDR1 and CDR2: WNHNN and SYGVQD (reference sequence). This CDR3 comprises 13 residues. CDR3 loop: CASRQDNTGELFF. CDR3 DNA: TGCGCCTCAAGACAGGATAACACCGGGGAGCTGTTTTTT.

The rearrangement joins TRBV7-8 to TRBJ2-5; D gene ambiguous. V was shortened by 5 bases and J by 5 bases, with 12 bases between the two germline ends. The germline CDR1 and CDR2 sequences are SGHVS and FQNEAQ. This CDR3 comprises 13 residues. The CDR3 loop reads CASSRLAEETQYF. In DNA, the CDR3 is TGTGCCAGCAGCCGACTCGCGGAGGAGACCCAGTACTTC. The complete variable domain, with remaining parts taken from reference TRBV7-8 and TRBJ2-5, reads GAGVSQSPRYKVAKRGQDVALRCDPISGHVSLFWYQQALGQGPEFLTYFQNEAQLDKSGLPSDRFFAERPEGSVSTLKIQRTQQEDSAVYLCASSRLAEETQYFGPGTRLLVL.